The TCR beta chain under discussion was sequenced for a study of T-cell reconstitution after alpha-beta-depleted transplantation in children. This clonotype was observed many times. Construction of the TCRbeta library involved unique molecular identifiers. Each CDR3 protein is one row after TCRdb ran MiXCR on the PCR reads. This table holds about 610,000 distinct CDR3 sequences, approximately 10% found once. The CDR3 spans 13 residues. Germline CDR1 reads SGHTA; CDR2 reads FQGTGA. V was shortened by 6 bases and J by 1 base, with 7 bases between the two germline ends. The source is a human donor who donated a stem cell graft to a child with acute myeloid leukemia. The chain is built from TRBV7-3 and TRBJ2-1; the D is unclear. This material consisted of PBMCs from the stem cell graft donor, taken from the stem cell graft. CDR3 sequence: CASRSPSYNEQFF. CDR3 bases: TGTGCCAGCAGATCTCCTTCCTACAATGAGCAGTTCTTC. The complete variable domain, with remaining parts taken from reference TRBV7-3 and TRBJ2-1, reads GAGVSQTPSNKVTEKGKYVELRCDPISGHTALYWYRQSLGQGPEFLIYFQGTGAADDSGLPNDRFFAVRPEGSVSTLKIQRTERGDSAVYLCASRSPSYNEQFFGPGTRLTVL.